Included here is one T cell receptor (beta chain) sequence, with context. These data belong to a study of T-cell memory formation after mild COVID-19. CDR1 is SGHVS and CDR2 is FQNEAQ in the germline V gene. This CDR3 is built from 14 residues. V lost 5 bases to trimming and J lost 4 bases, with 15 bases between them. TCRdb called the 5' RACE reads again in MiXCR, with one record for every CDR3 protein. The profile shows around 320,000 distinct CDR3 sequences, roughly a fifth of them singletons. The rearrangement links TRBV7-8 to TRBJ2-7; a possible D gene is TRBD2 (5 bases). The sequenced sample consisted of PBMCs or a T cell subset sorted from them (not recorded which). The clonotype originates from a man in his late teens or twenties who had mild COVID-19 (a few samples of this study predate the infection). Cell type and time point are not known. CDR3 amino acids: CASSQRVDSYEQYF. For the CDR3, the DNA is TGTGCCAGCAGCCAGAGGGTCGACTCTTACGAGCAGTACTTC.